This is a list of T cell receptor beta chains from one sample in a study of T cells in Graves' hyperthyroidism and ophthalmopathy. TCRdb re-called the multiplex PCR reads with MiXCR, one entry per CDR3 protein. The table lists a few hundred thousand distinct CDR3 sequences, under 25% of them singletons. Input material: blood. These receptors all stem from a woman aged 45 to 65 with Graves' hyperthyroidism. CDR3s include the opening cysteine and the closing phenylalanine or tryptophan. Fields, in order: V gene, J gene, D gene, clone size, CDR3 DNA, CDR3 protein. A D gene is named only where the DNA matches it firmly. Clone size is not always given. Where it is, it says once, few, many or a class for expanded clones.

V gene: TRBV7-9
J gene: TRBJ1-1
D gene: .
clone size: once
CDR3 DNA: TGTGCCAGCACCTATAGGGCTGAAGCTTTCTTT
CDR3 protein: CASTYRAEAFF

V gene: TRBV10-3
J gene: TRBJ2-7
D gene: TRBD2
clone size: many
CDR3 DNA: TGTGCCATCAGTGAGATAGCGGGGGAAAGAGACGAGCAGTACTTC
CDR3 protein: CAISEIAGERDEQYF

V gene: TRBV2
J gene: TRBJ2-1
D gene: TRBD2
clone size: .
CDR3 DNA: TGTGCCAGCAGCGTAGCGGGGATAGCTTTAGGGGAGCAGTTCTTC
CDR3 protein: CASSVAGIALGEQFF

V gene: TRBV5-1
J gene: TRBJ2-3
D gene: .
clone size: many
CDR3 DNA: TGCGCCAGCAGCTCGGACAGTGGGGGAGATACGCAGTATTTT
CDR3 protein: CASSSDSGGDTQYF

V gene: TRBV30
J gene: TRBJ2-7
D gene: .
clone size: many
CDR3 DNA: TGTGCCTGGAGTGTACGTTGGGGGCCTACCTACGAGCAGTACTTC
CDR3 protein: CAWSVRWGPTYEQYF

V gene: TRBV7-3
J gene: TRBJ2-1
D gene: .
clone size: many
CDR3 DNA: TGTGCCAGCAGCTTAGACACCCGCTCCTACAATGAGCAGTTCTTC
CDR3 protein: CASSLDTRSYNEQFF

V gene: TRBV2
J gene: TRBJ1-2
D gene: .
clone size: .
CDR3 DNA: TGTGCCAGCAGGCGGGACTTTAACTATGGCTACACCTTC
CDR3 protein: CASRRDFNYGYTF

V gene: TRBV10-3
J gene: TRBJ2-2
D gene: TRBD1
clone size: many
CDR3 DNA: TGTGCCATCAGGCAGGACAGGGCGAACACCGGGGAGCTGTTTTTT
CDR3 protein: CAIRQDRANTGELFF

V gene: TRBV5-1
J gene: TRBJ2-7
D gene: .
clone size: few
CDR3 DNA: TGCGCCAGCAGCCTGGGGGGATGGCTAGGGGCCTACGAGCAGTACTTC
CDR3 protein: CASSLGGWLGAYEQYF

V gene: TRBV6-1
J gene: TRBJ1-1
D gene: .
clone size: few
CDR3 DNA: TGTGCCAGCACGGTATCTTCCAGCTTGAACACTGAAGCTTTCTTT
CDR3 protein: CASTVSSSLNTEAFF

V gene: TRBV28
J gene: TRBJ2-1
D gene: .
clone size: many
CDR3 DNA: TGTGCCAGCAGTTTCCGCCTCTCTATGAATGAGCAGTTCTTC
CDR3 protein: CASSFRLSMNEQFF

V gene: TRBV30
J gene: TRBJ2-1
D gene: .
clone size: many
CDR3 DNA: TGTGCCTGGAGTACCCGGGGATTTCCTGGCAATGAGCAGTTCTTC
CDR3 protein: CAWSTRGFPGNEQFF

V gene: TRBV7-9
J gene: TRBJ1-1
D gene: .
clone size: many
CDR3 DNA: TGTGCCAGCAGCTCACCAGACCGCAAGAACACTGAAGCTTTCTTT
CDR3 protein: CASSSPDRKNTEAFF

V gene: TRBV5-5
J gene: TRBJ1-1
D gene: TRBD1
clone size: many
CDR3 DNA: TGTGCCAGCAGCTTGTCAGACCGGACAGGAAAGTCAGTTCGGGACACTGAAGCTTTCTTT
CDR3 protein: CASSLSDRTGKSVRDTEAFF

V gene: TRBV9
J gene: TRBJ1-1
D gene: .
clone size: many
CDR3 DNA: TGTGCCAGCAGCGGAGATCGATGGCGGAACACTGAAGCTTTCTTT
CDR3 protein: CASSGDRWRNTEAFF

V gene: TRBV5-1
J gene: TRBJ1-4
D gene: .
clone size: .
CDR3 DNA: TGCGCCAGCAGCGTCGGGGAACTCCATGAAAAACTGTTTTTT
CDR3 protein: CASSVGELHEKLFF

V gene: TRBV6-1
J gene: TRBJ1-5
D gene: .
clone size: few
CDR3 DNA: TGTGCCAGCAGGGCCCCGTCCAATCATCCCCAGCATTTT
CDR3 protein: CASRAPSNHPQHF

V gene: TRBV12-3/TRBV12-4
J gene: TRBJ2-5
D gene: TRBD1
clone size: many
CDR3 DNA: TGTGCCAGCAGTTTATACCTCGGGACAGGAGCGGAGACCCAGTACTTC
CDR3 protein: CASSLYLGTGAETQYF

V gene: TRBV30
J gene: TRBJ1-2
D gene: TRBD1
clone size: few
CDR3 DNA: TGTGCCTGGGGACAGGGGGGGTTTGGTGGCTACACCTTC
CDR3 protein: CAWGQGGFGGYTF

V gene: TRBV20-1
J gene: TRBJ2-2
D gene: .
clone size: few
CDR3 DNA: TGCAGTGCTCCCCGGGCAGGGCCGAACACCGGGGAGCTGTTTTTT
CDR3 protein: CSAPRAGPNTGELFF

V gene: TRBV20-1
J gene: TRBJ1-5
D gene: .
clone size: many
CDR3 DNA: TGCAGTGCTAGAGATCGATGGCAGGGGCCTAATCAGCCCCAGCATTTT
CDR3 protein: CSARDRWQGPNQPQHF